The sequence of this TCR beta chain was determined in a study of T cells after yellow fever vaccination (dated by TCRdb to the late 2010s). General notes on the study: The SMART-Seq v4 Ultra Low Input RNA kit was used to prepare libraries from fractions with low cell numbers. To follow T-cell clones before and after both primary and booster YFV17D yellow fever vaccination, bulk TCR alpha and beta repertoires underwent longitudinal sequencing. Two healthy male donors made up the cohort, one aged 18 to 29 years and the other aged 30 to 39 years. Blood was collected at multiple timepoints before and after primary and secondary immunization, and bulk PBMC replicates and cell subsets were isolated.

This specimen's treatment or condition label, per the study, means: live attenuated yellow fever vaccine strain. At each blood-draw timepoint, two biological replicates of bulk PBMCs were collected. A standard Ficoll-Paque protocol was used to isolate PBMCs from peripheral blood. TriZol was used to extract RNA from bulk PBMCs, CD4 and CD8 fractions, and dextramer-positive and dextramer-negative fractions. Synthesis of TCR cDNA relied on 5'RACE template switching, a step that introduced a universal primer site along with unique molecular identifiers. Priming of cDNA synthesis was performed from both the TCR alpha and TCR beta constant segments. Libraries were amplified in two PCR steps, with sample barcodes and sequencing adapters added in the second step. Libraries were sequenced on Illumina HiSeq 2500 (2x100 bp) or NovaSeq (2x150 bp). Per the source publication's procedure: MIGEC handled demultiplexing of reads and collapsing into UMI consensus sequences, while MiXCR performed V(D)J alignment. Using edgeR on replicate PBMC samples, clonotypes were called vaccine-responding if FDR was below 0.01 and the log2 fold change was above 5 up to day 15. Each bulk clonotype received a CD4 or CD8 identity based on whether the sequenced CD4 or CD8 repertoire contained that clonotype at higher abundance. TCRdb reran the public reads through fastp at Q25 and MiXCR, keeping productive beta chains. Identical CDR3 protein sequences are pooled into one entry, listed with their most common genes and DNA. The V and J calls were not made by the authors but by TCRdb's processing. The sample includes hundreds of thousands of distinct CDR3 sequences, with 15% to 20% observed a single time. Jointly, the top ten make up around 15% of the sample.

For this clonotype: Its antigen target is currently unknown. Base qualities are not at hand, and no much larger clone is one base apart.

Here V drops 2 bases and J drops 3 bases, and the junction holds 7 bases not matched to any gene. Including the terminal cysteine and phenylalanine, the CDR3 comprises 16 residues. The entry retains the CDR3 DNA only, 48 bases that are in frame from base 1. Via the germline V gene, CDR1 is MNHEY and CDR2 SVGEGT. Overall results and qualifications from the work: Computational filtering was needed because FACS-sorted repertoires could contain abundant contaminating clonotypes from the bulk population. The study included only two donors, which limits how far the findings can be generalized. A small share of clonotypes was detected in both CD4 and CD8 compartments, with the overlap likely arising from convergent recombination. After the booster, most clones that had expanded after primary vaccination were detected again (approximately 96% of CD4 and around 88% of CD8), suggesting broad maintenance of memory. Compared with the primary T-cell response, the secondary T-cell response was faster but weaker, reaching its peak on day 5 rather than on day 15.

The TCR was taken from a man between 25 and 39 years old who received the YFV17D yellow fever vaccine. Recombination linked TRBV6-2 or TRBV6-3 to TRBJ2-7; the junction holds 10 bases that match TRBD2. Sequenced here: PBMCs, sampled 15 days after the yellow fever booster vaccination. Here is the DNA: TGTGCCAGCAGTTACGGGGCGGGACTAGCGATCTACGAGCAGTACTTC. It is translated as CASSYGAGLAIYEQYF.